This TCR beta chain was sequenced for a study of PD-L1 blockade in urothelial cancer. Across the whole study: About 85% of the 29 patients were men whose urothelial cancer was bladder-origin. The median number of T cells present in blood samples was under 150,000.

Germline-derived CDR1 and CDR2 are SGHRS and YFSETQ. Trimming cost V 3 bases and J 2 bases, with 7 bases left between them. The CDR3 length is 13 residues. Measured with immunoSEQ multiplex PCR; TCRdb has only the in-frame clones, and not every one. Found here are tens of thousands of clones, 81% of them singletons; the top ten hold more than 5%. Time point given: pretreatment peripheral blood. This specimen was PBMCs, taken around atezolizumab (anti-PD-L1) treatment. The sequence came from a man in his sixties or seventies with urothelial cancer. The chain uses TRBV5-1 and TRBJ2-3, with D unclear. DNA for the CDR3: TGCGCCAGCAGCTCCTTCCTCACAGATACGCAGTATTTT. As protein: CASSSFLTDTQYF.